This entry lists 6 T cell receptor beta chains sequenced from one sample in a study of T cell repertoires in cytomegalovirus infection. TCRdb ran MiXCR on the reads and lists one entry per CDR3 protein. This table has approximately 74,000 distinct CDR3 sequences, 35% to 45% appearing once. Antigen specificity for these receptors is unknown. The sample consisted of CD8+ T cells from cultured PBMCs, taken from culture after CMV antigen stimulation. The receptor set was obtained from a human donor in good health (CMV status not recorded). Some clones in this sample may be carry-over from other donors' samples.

The CDR3, as DNA: TGCAGCGTAGGGACAGGGCAACTTTATGGCTACACCTTC. It encodes CSVGTGQLYGYTF. This chain connects TRBV29-1 to TRBJ1-2; 9 nucleotides agree with TRBD1. The CDR3 spans 13 residues. V dropped 6 bases and J dropped 5; count of bases not matched to a gene: 7. The germline V gene encodes CDR1 SQVTM and CDR2 ANQGSEA.

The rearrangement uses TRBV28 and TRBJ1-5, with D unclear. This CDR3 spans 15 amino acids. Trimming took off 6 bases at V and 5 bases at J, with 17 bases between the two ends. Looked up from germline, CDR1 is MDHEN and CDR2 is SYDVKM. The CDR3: CASRHQASSDQPQHF. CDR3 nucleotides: TGTGCCAGCAGACACCAAGCCTCATCGGATCAGCCCCAGCATTTT.

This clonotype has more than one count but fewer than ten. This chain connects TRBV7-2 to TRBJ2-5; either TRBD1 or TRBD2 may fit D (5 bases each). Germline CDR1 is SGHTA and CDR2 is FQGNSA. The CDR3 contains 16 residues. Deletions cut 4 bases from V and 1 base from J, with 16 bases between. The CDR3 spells CASSSDWDGSQETQYF. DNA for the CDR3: TGTGCCAGCAGCTCGGACTGGGACGGATCCCAAGAGACCCAGTACTTC.

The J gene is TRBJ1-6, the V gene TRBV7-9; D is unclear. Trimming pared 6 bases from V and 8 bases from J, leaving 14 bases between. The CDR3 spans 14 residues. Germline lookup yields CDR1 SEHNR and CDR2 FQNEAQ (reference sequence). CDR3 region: CASREARLDSPLHF. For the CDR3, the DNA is TGTGCCAGCAGAGAGGCCAGGCTGGATTCACCCCTCCACTTT.

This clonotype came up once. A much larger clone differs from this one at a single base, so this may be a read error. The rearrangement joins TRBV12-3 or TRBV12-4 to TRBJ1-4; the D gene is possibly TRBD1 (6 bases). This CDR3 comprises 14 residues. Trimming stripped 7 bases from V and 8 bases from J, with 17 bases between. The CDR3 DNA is TGTGCCAGCACTCTCCCGGGGGGGACAGAAAAACTGTTTTTT. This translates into CASTLPGGTEKLFF.

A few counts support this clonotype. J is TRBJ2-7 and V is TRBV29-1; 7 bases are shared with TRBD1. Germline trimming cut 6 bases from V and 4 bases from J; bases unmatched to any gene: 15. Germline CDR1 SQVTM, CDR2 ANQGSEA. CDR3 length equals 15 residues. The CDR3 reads CSVLAAGQDVYEQYF. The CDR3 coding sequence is TGCAGCGTCCTCGCGGCCGGACAGGACGTATACGAGCAGTACTTC.